Below, 21 T cell receptor beta chains from the same sample are listed, as sequenced in a study of blood T cells in healthy people across ages. With a J-beta primer mix and a sample-barcoded 5' primer, a second PCR ran 7 to 11 cycles. TCRdb redid the calling of the 5' RACE reads with MiXCR, one entry per CDR3 protein. The repertoire holds approximately 900,000 distinct CDR3 sequences, with about 29% as singletons. These data were also filed under a second study, of T cells of mothers and their children.

The sequencing sample was made of blood. The receptors were gathered from a middle-aged woman in good health.

This clonotype was seen a handful of times. V and J are TRBV10-3 and TRBJ1-1, with D perhaps TRBD1 (5 bases). The V end was cut by 4 bases, the J end by 6 bases, with 12 bases between. Germline values: CDR1 ENHRY, CDR2 SYGVKD. The CDR3 consists of 13 residues. The CDR3 spells CAISAGNDAEAFF. CDR3 coding DNA: TGTGCCATCAGTGCAGGGAACGACGCTGAAGCTTTCTTT.

In this sample, this clonotype turned up a few times. The chain uses TRBV20-1 and TRBJ2-7; 10 bases align to TRBD2. CDR1 and CDR2 from the germline V gene are DFQATT and SNEGSKA (reference sequence). V lost 2 bases and J lost 5; bases outside the gene matches: 9. This CDR3 spans 15 amino acids. The CDR3 coding sequence is TGCAGTGCTAGACCAGGGGCTAGCGGGGGCCACGAGCAGTACTTC. This sequence encodes CSARPGASGGHEQYF.

A single count supports this clonotype. This rearrangement joins TRBV7-2 to TRBJ2-6, with 8 bases matching TRBD2. V shed 5 bases and J 3 bases; nucleotides not matched to a gene: 9. There are 17 residues in the CDR3. The germline gives CDR1 SGHTA, CDR2 FQGNSA. The CDR3 DNA reads TGTACCAGCAGCCGACTTCGCGGGGGGCATGGGGCCAACGTCCTGACTTTC. Its translation is CTSSRLRGGHGANVLTF.

The rearrangement uses TRBV20-1 and TRBJ1-2; no clear D gene. The V end was cut by 6 bases, the J end by 2 bases, with 10 bases between. CDR1 and CDR2 from the germline V gene are DFQATT and SNEGSKA (reference sequence). The CDR3 extends over 12 amino acids. Here the CDR3 DNA reads TGCAGTGCCCTGGACGGCAACTATGGCTACACCTTC. It is translated as CSALDGNYGYTF.

This clonotype appeared a few times. The chain uses TRBV4-2 and TRBJ2-7, with a tentative D call TRBD2 (5 bases). CDR3 length equals 14 residues. The V end was cut by 0 bases, the J end by 0 bases, with 6 bases between. Germline-derived CDR1 and CDR2 are LGHNA and YNFKEQ. CDR3 nucleotide sequence: TGTGCCAGCAGCCAAGAGCGGGCCTCCTACGAGCAGTACTTC. Its protein product is CASSQERASYEQYF.

The chain uses TRBV5-1 and TRBJ2-1, with D hard to call. The germline gives CDR1 SGHRS, CDR2 YFSETQ. Between the trimmed V and J ends, which lost 3 bases and 0 bases, there was a span of 10 bases. The CDR3 extends over 15 amino acids. CDR3 protein: CASSSVSSSYNEQFF. DNA for the CDR3: TGCGCCAGCAGCTCCGTGTCTAGCTCCTACAATGAGCAGTTCTTC.

The chain is built from TRBV9 and TRBJ1-1; a weak D match, TRBD1 (6 bases). V gave up 4 bases and J gave up 4 bases, with 20 bases separating them. Germline V gene lookup returns CDR1 SGDLS and CDR2 YYNGEE. The CDR3 is 16 amino acids. The CDR3 is CASSPRTWGAGTEAFF. The CDR3 nucleotides are TGTGCCAGCAGCCCCAGGACATGGGGGGCTGGCACTGAAGCTTTCTTT.

This clonotype was seen many times. This chain uses TRBV20-1 with TRBJ2-3, with D perhaps TRBD1 (5 bases). The germline V and J ends were trimmed by 0 bases and 5 bases, with 18 bases remaining between them. Germline-derived CDR1 and CDR2 are DFQATT and SNEGSKA (reference sequence). CDR3 length: 16 residues. CDR3 sequence reads: CSARDYRQNQGDTQYF. The DNA of the CDR3 is TGCAGTGCTAGAGATTATCGTCAGAACCAGGGAGATACGCAGTATTTT.

This chain links TRBV28 with TRBJ2-7; D is perhaps TRBD1 or TRBD2 (5 bases each). The CDR3 is 18 amino acids. Germline CDR1 MDHEN, CDR2 SYDVKM. Trimming removed 5 bases at V and 0 bases at J, with 23 bases between. CDR3 nucleotides: TGTGCCAGCAGTCCCTCCGTCGGGGACGGACATAGCTCCTACGAGCAGTACTTC. Encoded protein: CASSPSVGDGHSSYEQYF.

A remark on this clonotype: It may be a read error: a sequence one base away is much more abundant. The CDR3 DNA follows: TGCAGCGTCCCAAGGACTCCCGGGAATGCGCAGTTCTTC. This gives the protein CSVPRTPGNAQFF. The chain links TRBV29-1 to TRBJ2-1, with D possibly TRBD2 on 5 matching bases. The CDR3 has 13 amino acids. Germline CDR1 SQVTM, CDR2 ANQGSEA.

This chain uses TRBV10-3 with TRBJ1-5; 11 bases are a match to TRBD1. V was clipped by 10 bases and J by 1 base; unmatched bases: 3. The CDR3 covers 14 residues. The germline gives CDR1 ENHRY, CDR2 SYGVKD. The CDR3 sequence: CATRTGGSNQPQHF. The CDR3 nucleotides are TGTGCCACTAGGACAGGGGGCAGCAATCAGCCCCAGCATTTT.

This clonotype appeared many times. This sequence joins TRBV28 and TRBJ1-2; a weak D match, TRBD1 (6 bases). Germline V gene data show CDR1 as MDHEN and CDR2 as SYDVKM. V was clipped by 8 bases and J by 8 bases, with 18 bases between them. The CDR3 covers 13 residues. The CDR3 loop is CASWSRGAKGYTF. In DNA form, the CDR3 reads TGTGCCAGCTGGAGTCGGGGGGCTAAAGGCTACACCTTC.

The genes are TRBV7-3 and TRBJ1-1; the D gene is possibly TRBD1 (5 bases). The CDR3 has 15 amino acids. V lost 5 bases to trimming and J lost 1 base, with 14 bases between them. The V gene's germline CDR1 is SGHTA and CDR2 FQGTGA. The CDR3 DNA sequence: TGTGCCAGCAGCGGATCGACAGCCCCGAACACTGAAGCTTTCTTT. It codes for CASSGSTAPNTEAFF. Looking up the rest from reference TRBV7-3 and TRBJ1-1 gives the full variable domain: GAGVSQTPSNKVTEKGKYVELRCDPISGHTALYWYRQSLGQGPEFLIYFQGTGAADDSGLPNDRFFAVRPEGSVSTLKIQRTERGDSAVYLCASSGSTAPNTEAFFGQGTRLTVV.

This clonotype was picked up many times. The chain carries TRBV18 and TRBJ2-7; D remains ambiguous. V was shortened by 0 bases and J by 5 bases, with 14 bases between the two germline ends. Germline values: CDR1 KGHSH, CDR2 LQKENI. The CDR3 spans 15 residues. The CDR3 region is CASSPPARPPNEQYF. DNA of the CDR3: TGTGCCAGCTCACCACCGGCCAGGCCGCCCAACGAGCAGTACTTC.

The chain employs TRBV29-1 and TRBJ1-2, with unresolved D. The germline gives CDR1 SQVTM, CDR2 ANQGSEA. The CDR3 covers 16 residues. V lost 3 bases and J lost 2, with 19 bases in between. Here the CDR3 DNA reads TGCAGCGTTGATAGGGCTCGGAGCCTCGAAAACTATGGCTACACCTTC. Amino acids: CSVDRARSLENYGYTF.

This clonotype showed up many times. The chain links TRBV4-1 to TRBJ2-7; D is perhaps TRBD1 (5 bases). Trimming left V 0 bases short and J 0 bases short, with 9 bases between. Germline lookup yields CDR1 MGHRA and CDR2 YSYEKL. The CDR3 is 15 residues long. The DNA of the CDR3 is TGCGCCAGCAGCCAAGATTACGACAGCTCCTACGAGCAGTACTTC. Its protein product is CASSQDYDSSYEQYF.

On this clonotype: Germline and junction disagree at one end, which may indicate a read error. The V and J genes are TRBV13 and TRBJ2-7, with 13 bases aligning to TRBD2. The CDR3 is made up of 15 amino acids. Germline V gives CDR1 PRHDT, CDR2 FYEKMQ (reference sequence). The CDR3 region is CASSSRTSGGYVQYF. CDR3 in DNA: TGTGCCAGCAGCTCCCGGACTAGCGGGGGCTACGTGCAGTACTTC.

This chain links TRBV11-2 with TRBJ1-4, with D maybe TRBD1 (5 bases). Per the germline V gene, CDR1 is SGHAT and CDR2 is FQNNGV. The CDR3 has 17 residues. V shed 4 bases and J shed 0 bases, with 15 bases lying between them. The CDR3 loop is CASSSLRGRSTNEKLFF. CDR3 DNA sequence: TGTGCCAGCAGCTCGCTCCGGGGCCGGTCAACTAATGAAAAACTGTTTTTT.

A few counts support this clonotype. The chain is built from TRBV7-2 and TRBJ2-4, with D perhaps matching TRBD1 or TRBD2 (5 bases each). The CDR3 has 14 amino acids. Per germline, CDR1 SGHTA and CDR2 FQGNSA. V lost 4 bases and J lost 13, with 20 bases in between. The CDR3 region has the DNA TGTGCCAGCAGCTCCCAGTCGGGTTTGGGGGAGCAGTACTTC. Amino acids: CASSSQSGLGEQYF.

This clonotype came up a few times. The chain joins TRBV7-8 to TRBJ2-1; D call uncertain. The CDR3 consists of 12 residues. The germline V gene has CDR1 SGHVS and CDR2 FQNEAQ. The V and J ends lost 2 bases and 7 bases respectively, with 6 bases between them. The CDR3 DNA reads TGTGCCAGCAGCTTAATGAGGAATGAGCAGTTCTTC. Encoded protein: CASSLMRNEQFF.

In regard to this clonotype: A much bigger clone sits one base away, suggesting this may be a read error. The chain is built from TRBV20-1 and TRBJ1-2; TRBD1 is a possible D gene (5 bases). The CDR3 totals 14 residues. V lost 3 bases to trimming and J lost 6 bases, with 17 bases between them. The germline CDR1 and CDR2 sequences are DFQATT and SNEGSKA (reference sequence). The CDR3 here is CSARSDGGSHGYTF. DNA for the CDR3: TGCAGTGCTAGGAGTGACGGGGGAAGTCATGGCTACACCTTC.